The rows below give T cell receptor beta chains drawn from one sample of a study of T cell responses to AZD1222 COVID-19 vaccine. Sequenced by immunoSEQ multiplex PCR; TCRdb stores in-frame clones only, minus some. The sample records 150,000 to 200,000 clones, approximately 94% being singletons. Sequencing was performed on peripheral blood, taken on day 0 of AZD1222 vaccination. These receptors all come from an adult in good health. Both conserved end residues are part of each CDR3. The D gene is left open where the match is weak. The size of a clone is reported for some rows only, either as once, few or many, or as a class for expanded clones.

d_gene,v_gene,abundance,j_gene,CDR3nt,CDR3aa
TRBD1,TRBV27,many,TRBJ2-1,TGTGCCAGCAGTTTGATTCCGGGACAGGGGGCCAATGAGCAGTTCTTC,CASSLIPGQGANEQFF
.,TRBV18,.,TRBJ1-1,TGTGCCAGCTCACCCTCCTCGGCAGACACTGAAGCTTTCTTT,CASSPSSADTEAFF
.,TRBV28,.,TRBJ2-5,TGTGCCAGCAGTTCCCAAGGGCGAGAGACCCAGTACTTC,CASSSQGRETQYF
.,TRBV19,.,TRBJ2-7,TGTGCCAGTGCTCCTCTCTCTGGGGGAACCTACGAGCAGTACTTC,CASAPLSGGTYEQYF
TRBD2,TRBV6-6,.,TRBJ2-1,TGTGCCAGCAGTGGGCTAGCGGCGACCTACAATGAGCAGTTCTTC,CASSGLAATYNEQFF
.,TRBV10-3,.,TRBJ1-2,TGTGCCATCAGTGACCAACAGACAGGATATGGCTACACCTTC,CAISDQQTGYGYTF
TRBD1,TRBV5-4,.,TRBJ1-2,TGTGCCAGCAACCGAAGGGACAGGGCTGGCTACACCTTC,CASNRRDRAGYTF
.,TRBV7-2,.,TRBJ1-2,TGTGCCAGCAGCTTTTTAGGGGCGGATGGCTACACCTTC,CASSFLGADGYTF
.,TRBV5-6,.,TRBJ1-4,TGTGCCAGCAGCTTCATCGCGGACAGAGCAACTAATGAAAAACTGTTTTTT,CASSFIADRATNEKLFF
.,TRBV9,.,TRBJ1-1,TGTGCCAGCAGCGTTGGCCCGGGGGGGATGAACACTGAAGCTTTCTTT,CASSVGPGGMNTEAFF
.,TRBV11-2,.,TRBJ2-7,TGTGCCAGCAGCTTAGATGTAGGCAGGAACAGGATCTTC,CASSLDVGRNRIF
.,TRBV9,.,TRBJ1-4,TGTGCCAGCAGCGCCACAGGGACGACTAATGAAAAACTGTTTTTT,CASSATGTTNEKLFF
.,TRBV20-1,.,TRBJ1-1,TGCAGTGCTAGTCCCCCGGGATCAGAAAGGGAAGCTTTCTTT,CSASPPGSEREAFF
.,TRBV5-1,.,TRBJ1-2,TGCGCCAGCAGCGGCGACAGAGATGGCTACACCTTC,CASSGDRDGYTF
TRBD1,TRBV6-5,.,TRBJ1-2,TGTGCCAGCAGTTACGCAGGGGGCGGCTACACCTTC,CASSYAGGGYTF
.,TRBV27,.,TRBJ2-1,TGTGCCAGCAGTTTAAGGCGGCTCTACAATGAGCAGTTCTTC,CASSLRRLYNEQFF
.,TRBV7-3,.,TRBJ1-2,TGTGCCAGCAGCTTGGGCCGAGGCGGAGGCTACACCTTC,CASSLGRGGGYTF
.,TRBV19,.,TRBJ1-1,TGTGCCAGTAGTATAGAGTACCCGGGAAGTCATTTCTTT,CASSIEYPGSHFF
.,TRBV5-1,.,TRBJ1-6,TGCGCCAGCAGGGATTATAATTCACCCCTCCACTTT,CASRDYNSPLHF
.,TRBV25-1,once,TRBJ2-5,TGTGCCAGCAGTGAAGCGCGGTTCTCACAAGAGACCCAGTACTTC,CASSEARFSQETQYF
.,TRBV11-3,.,TRBJ1-1,TGTGCCAGCAGCTCCTCGTCAAAGAGGGGCACTGAAGCTTTCTTT,CASSSSSKRGTEAFF
.,TRBV27,once,TRBJ1-4,TGTGCCAGCAGTTTTTCAGGGTTTGAAGGTACTAATGAAAAACTGTTTTTT,CASSFSGFEGTNEKLFF
.,TRBV7-2,.,TRBJ2-3,TGTGCCAGCAGCGTAACAGGGTTTACAGATACGCAGTATTTT,CASSVTGFTDTQYF
TRBD2,TRBV6-5,.,TRBJ2-3,TGTGCCAGCGGCGGGACTAGGATGACGGATACGCAGTATTTT,CASGGTRMTDTQYF
.,TRBV21-1,.,TRBJ1-5,TGTGCCAGCAGCACATTTTCCGACAGGGCAGATCAGCCCCAGCATTTT,CASSTFSDRADQPQHF
.,TRBV5-6,.,TRBJ1-1,TGTGCCAGCAGCTCGTGGGTTAAGACCCAAGCTTTCTTT,CASSSWVKTQAFF
.,TRBV28,once,TRBJ1-2,TGTGCCAGCAGTTCCCGAGGCCTAGCTAACTATGGCTACACCTTC,CASSSRGLANYGYTF
TRBD2,TRBV9,.,TRBJ2-7,TGTGCCAGCAGCCCCCGGGGGACTAGCGGGTTATACGAGCAGTACTTC,CASSPRGTSGLYEQYF
TRBD2,TRBV2,.,TRBJ2-7,TGTGCCAGCAGTGAATACGGGAGGGCCTACGAGCAGTACTTC,CASSEYGRAYEQYF
.,TRBV2,once,TRBJ2-2,TGTGCCACCAGGGGTAGCGGGGAGCTGTTTTTT,CATRGSGELFF
TRBD1,TRBV27,.,TRBJ1-5,TGTGCCAGGCTGGGACAGGGGGCCGATAGCAATCAGCCCCAGCATTTT,CARLGQGADSNQPQHF
.,TRBV7-2,.,TRBJ2-2,TGTGCCAGCAGCTTAGGGACCGGGGAGCTGTTTTTT,CASSLGTGELFF
.,TRBV19,.,TRBJ1-1,TGTGCCAGTAGTATGGAGGGAGGGAGTCTTATGAACACTGAAGCTTTCTTT,CASSMEGGSLMNTEAFF
.,TRBV7-3,.,TRBJ2-6,TGTGCCAGCAGCTTAGTGGGAGCCAACGTCCTGACTTTC,CASSLVGANVLTF
TRBD1,TRBV5-1,.,TRBJ2-7,TGCGCCAGCAGCCGAATAATCCGGGACAGCAAACGCGAGCAGTACTTC,CASSRIIRDSKREQYF
.,TRBV7-9,.,TRBJ1-4,TGTGCCAGCAGCTTAGGAACTTATAATGAAAAACTGTTTTTT,CASSLGTYNEKLFF
TRBD1,TRBV7-8,.,TRBJ1-5,TGTGCCAGCAGCTTAGGCCGGACAGGGAATCAGCCCCAGCATTTT,CASSLGRTGNQPQHF
.,TRBV27,.,TRBJ1-6,TGTGCCAGCAGTTTGCGGCCGCCGAGCTCCTATAATTCACCCCTCCACTTT,CASSLRPPSSYNSPLHF
.,TRBV10-3,.,TRBJ1-2,TGTGCCATCAGTACCACGGAGGTGTCCTTCGGCTACACCTTC,CAISTTEVSFGYTF
TRBD1,TRBV27,.,TRBJ1-2,TGTGCCAGCAGACTTACGACAGGGACTAAGGGCTATGGCTACACCTTC,CASRLTTGTKGYGYTF
TRBD1,TRBV4-3,.,TRBJ2-2,TGCGCCAGCAGCCACAGGGACAGGGATGGGAGGGAGCTGTTTTTT,CASSHRDRDGRELFF
TRBD2,TRBV28,.,TRBJ2-6,TGTGCCACCCGGACTAGCGGGAGAGGTGGGGCCAACGTCCTGACTTTC,CATRTSGRGGANVLTF
TRBD1,TRBV6-2/TRBV6-3,.,TRBJ2-1,TGTGCCAGCAGTTACGCCCCCGGACAGGGGGGCGATGAGCAGTTCTTC,CASSYAPGQGGDEQFF
TRBD2,TRBV7-2,.,TRBJ2-3,TGTGCCAGCAGCACACTAGCGGAGACTACGCAGTATTTT,CASSTLAETTQYF
.,TRBV18,.,TRBJ2-7,TGTGCCAGCTCACCACCCTCGCGCTGGTACGAGCAGTACTTC,CASSPPSRWYEQYF
TRBD1,TRBV28,.,TRBJ1-5,TGTGCCAGCAGCCCGATTGTCAGGGGGCAGCCCCAGCATTTT,CASSPIVRGQPQHF
.,TRBV11-2,.,TRBJ2-4,TGTGCCAGCAGCCGCAAGTTGGAGAAAACGGGGATTCAGTACTTC,CASSRKLEKTGIQYF
.,TRBV28,few,TRBJ1-1,TGTGCCAGCAGCTCGACCGTGAACACTGAAGCTTTCTTT,CASSSTVNTEAFF